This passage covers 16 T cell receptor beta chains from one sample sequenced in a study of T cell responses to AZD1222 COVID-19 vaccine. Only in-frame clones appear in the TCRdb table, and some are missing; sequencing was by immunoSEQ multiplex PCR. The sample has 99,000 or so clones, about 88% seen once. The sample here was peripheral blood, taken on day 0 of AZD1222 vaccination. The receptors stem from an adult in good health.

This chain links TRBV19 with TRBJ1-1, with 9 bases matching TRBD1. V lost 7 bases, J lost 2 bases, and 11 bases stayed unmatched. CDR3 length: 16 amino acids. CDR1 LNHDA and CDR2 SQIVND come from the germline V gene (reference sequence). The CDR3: CASKPTDRGRNTEAFF. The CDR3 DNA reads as TGTGCCAGTAAGCCCACGGACAGGGGCCGAAACACTGAAGCTTTCTTT.

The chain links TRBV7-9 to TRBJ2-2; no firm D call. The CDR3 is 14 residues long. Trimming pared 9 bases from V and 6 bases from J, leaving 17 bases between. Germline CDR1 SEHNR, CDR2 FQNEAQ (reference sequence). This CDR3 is CASEFFLPAGELFF. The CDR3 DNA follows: TGTGCCAGTGAGTTCTTTCTGCCAGCCGGGGAGCTGTTTTTT. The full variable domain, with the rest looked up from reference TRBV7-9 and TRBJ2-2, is DTGVSQNPRHKITKRGQNVTFRCDPISEHNRLYWYRQTLGQGPEFLTYFQNEAQLEKSRLLSDRFSAERPKGSFSTLEIQRTEQGDSAMYLCASEFFLPAGELFFGEGSRLTVL.

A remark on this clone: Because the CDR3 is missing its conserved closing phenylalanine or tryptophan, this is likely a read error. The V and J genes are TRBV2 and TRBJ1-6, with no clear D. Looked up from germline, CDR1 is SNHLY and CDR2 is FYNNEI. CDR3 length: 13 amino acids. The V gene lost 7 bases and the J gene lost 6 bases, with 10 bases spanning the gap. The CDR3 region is CASKEESNSPLHL. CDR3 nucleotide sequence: TGTGCCAGCAAAGAAGAAAGTAATTCACCCCTCCACCTT.

CDR3 bases: TGCAGCGTCGCTCGACTAGCGGGGGCGTCTAGCACAGATACGCAGTATTTT. Translation gives CSVARLAGASSTDTQYF. The V gene is TRBV29-1, the J gene TRBJ2-3, with TRBD2 matching 12 bases. V shed 6 bases, J shed 0 bases, and the junction held 10 bases outside the gene matches. The CDR3 has 17 amino acids. CDR1 is SQVTM, CDR2 ANQGSEA, per germline.

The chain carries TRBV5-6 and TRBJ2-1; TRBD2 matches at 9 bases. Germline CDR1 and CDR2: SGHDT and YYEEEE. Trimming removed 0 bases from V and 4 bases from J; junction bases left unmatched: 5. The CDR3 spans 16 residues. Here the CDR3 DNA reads TGTGCCAGCAGCTTGGGCCTAGCGGGGATTTACAATGAGCAGTTCTTC. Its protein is CASSLGLAGIYNEQFF.

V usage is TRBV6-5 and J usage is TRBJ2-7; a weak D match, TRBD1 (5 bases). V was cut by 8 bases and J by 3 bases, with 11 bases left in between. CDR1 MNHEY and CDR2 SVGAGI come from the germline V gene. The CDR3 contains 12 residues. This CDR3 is CASQKGVYEQYF. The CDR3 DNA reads TGTGCCAGCCAAAAAGGGGTCTACGAGCAGTACTTC.

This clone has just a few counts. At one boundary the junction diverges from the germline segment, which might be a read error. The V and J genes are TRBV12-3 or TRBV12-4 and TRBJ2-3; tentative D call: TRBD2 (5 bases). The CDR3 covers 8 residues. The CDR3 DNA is TGTGCCAGCAGTTTGAGGGATTTT. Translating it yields CASSLRDF.

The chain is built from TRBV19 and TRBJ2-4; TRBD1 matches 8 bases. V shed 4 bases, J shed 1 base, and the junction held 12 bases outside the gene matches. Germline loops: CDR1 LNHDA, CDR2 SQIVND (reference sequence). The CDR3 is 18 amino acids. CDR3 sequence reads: CASSTSSDRADAKNIQYF. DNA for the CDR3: TGTGCCAGTAGTACCTCATCGGACAGGGCTGACGCCAAAAACATTCAGTACTTC.

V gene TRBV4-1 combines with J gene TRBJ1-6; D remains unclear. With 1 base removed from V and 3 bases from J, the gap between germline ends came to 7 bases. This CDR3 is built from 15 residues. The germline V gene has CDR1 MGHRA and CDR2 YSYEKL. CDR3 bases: TGCGCCAGCAGCCAAGCCGGTCTCTATAATTCACCCCTCCACTTT. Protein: CASSQAGLYNSPLHF.

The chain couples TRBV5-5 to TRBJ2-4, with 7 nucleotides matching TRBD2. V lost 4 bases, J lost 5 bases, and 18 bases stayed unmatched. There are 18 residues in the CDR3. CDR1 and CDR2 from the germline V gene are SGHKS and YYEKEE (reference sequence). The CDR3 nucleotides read TGTGCCAGCAGCCTCCTCGGGCGCAGGGAGGGGTTGCAAAACATTCAGTACTTC. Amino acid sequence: CASSLLGRREGLQNIQYF.

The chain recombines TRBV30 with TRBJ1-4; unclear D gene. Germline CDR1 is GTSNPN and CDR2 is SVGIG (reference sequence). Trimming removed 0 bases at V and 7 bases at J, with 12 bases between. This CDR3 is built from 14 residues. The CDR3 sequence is CAWSVGLPSEKLFF. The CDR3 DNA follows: TGTGCCTGGAGTGTTGGCCTCCCCTCTGAAAAACTGTTTTTT.

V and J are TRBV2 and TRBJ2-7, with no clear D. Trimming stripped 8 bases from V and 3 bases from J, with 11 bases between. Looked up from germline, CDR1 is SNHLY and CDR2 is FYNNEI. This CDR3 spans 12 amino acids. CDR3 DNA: TGTGCCAGCCGGGTTAAGAGCTACGAGCAGTACTTC. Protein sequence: CASRVKSYEQYF. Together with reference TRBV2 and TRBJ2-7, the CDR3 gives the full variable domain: EPEVTQTPSHQVTQMGQEVILRCVPISNHLYFYWYRQILGQKVEFLVSFYNNEISEKSEIFDDQFSVERPDGSNFTLKIRSTKLEDSAMYFCASRVKSYEQYFGPGTRLTVT.

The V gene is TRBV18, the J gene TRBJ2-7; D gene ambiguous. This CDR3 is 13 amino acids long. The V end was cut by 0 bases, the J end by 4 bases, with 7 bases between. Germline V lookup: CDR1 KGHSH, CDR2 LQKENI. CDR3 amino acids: CASSPPIEYEQYF. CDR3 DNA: TGTGCCAGCTCACCACCTATCGAGTACGAGCAGTACTTC.

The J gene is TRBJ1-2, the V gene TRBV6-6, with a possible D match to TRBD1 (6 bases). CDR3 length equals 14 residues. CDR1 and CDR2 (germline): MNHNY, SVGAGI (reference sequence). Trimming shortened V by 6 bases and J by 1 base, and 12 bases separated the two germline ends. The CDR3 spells CASRPTGDNYGYTF. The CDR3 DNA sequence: TGTGCCAGCAGGCCGACAGGAGATAACTATGGCTACACCTTC.

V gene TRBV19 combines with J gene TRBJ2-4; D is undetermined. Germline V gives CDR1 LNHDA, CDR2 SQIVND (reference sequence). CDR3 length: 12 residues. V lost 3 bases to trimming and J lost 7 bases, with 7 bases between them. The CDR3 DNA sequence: TGTGCCAGTAGTATTGGCGCGAACATTCAGTACTTC. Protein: CASSIGANIQYF.

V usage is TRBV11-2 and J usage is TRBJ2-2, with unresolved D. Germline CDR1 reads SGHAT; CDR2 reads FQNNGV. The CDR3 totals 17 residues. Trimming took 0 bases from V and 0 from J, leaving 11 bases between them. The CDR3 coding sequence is TGTGCCAGCAGCTTAGATGTCCAGAAGCCGAACACCGGGGAGCTGTTTTTT. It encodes CASSLDVQKPNTGELFF.